This TCR beta chain came from a study of OX40 agonist ivuxolimab in advanced cancers. Regarding the study in general: Ivuxolimab was an agonistic, fully human IgG2 monoclonal antibody directed against OX40 (CD134), a costimulatory receptor. Intravenous ivuxolimab was administered to patients every 2 weeks at six dose levels: 0.01, 0.1, 0.3, 1.5, 3 and 10 mg/kg. Of the roughly 50 dose-escalation patients, hepatocellular carcinoma was present in approximately 20, melanoma in roughly 15, renal cell carcinoma in 9 and head and neck cancer in 9. In the dose-escalation cohort, approximately 82% of patients were male, and the mean age was approximately 64 years, with a range of 23 to 79. Prior anti-PD-1, anti-PD-L1 or anti-CTLA-4 therapy was permitted, and checkpoint inhibitors had been received by less than 45% of dose-escalation patients. Three dose-escalation patients achieved partial responses, one with hepatocellular carcinoma and two with cutaneous melanoma. Peripheral TCRbeta sequencing aimed to test whether ivuxolimab altered TCR sequence diversity and caused clonal T-cell expansion. The monotherapy dose-escalation portion (N ≈ 55 patients) of the phase I ivuxolimab trial is reported in the paper.

Comments on this clone: The specificity of this receptor is unknown. The record has no base qualities; no much larger clone is one base away.

Genomic DNA was extracted from sorted cells for sequencing of the TCRbeta CDR3 region. The immunoSEQ Assay was used for sequencing of TCRbeta CDR3 regions. This is the immuneACCESS table as TCRdb keeps it, with only in-frame sequences that have V and J called. A part of the clones is gone; compared with another copy, unresolved V genes explain less than half, and the rest is unexplained. The sample profile shows tens of thousands of clones; 85% to 90% of them were found once. The ten most abundant clones make up 4.8% of the sample. The trial excluded patients who had a history of autoimmune disease or were on systemic immunosuppression. Peripheral blood for TCR sequencing was collected from all dose cohorts at baseline, on cycle 4 day 1, and on cycle 7 day 1. The samples were drawn from a first-in-human, open-label, multicenter phase I dose-escalation trial of ivuxolimab. Adults with locally advanced or metastatic head and neck squamous cell, hepatocellular, melanoma or renal cell carcinoma were enrolled in the trial. CD4+ and CD8+ T cells were sorted separately from peripheral blood before TCR sequencing.

Study-wide findings and limitations: In the 0.1-3.0 mg/kg groups, partial responders had among the lowest normalized peripheral clonal expansion, particularly in CD8+ T cells. Clonal expansion of both CD4+ and CD8+ blood T cells was observed from baseline to week 6 at doses 0.1 to 3.0 mg/kg. Low levels of normalized T-cell clonal expansion were also shown by some nonresponding patients. The antigen specificity of the clonally expanded peripheral T cells was not determined. After ivuxolimab, CD8+ T cells had more expanded clones than CD4+ T cells on average.

Trimming takes 3 bases from V and 7 bases from J, and the germline ends sit 16 bases apart. The CDR3 contains 14 residues, cysteine and phenylalanine counted. CDR3 DNA only is kept here, 42 bases in frame from base 1. Via the germline V gene, CDR1 is MNHNS and CDR2 SASEGT. The sample in question was CD4+ or CD8+ T cells sorted from blood, obtained in a trial of the OX40 agonist ivuxolimab. In this chain, TRBV6-1 is recombined with TRBJ2-7; perhaps TRBD2 is the D gene, with 6 bases matching. The source is an adult with an advanced solid tumor such as melanoma, head and neck, liver or kidney cancer. In nucleotides, the sequence is TGTGCCAGCAGTGAGGATTGGACGGCGGGAGAGCAGTACTTC. Its coded protein is CASSEDWTAGEQYF.